This T cell receptor beta chain stems from a study of T-cell reconstitution after alpha-beta-depleted transplantation in children (dated by TCRdb to 2016 to 2018). As for the study more broadly: The study quantitatively tracked T-cell immune reconstitution after TCRalphabeta/CD19-depleted allogeneic hematopoietic cell transplantation in children using TCR repertoire profiling.

The paper as a whole reports these results and caveats: In some patients, the high TCRbeta diversity seen at day 60 was put down to recipient T cells and intrathymic progenitors that had survived conditioning. Over the following months the frequencies of hyperexpanded clones went down, and after one year T-cell counts and TCRbeta diversity were mostly credited to newly produced T cells. The apparently early alphabetaT-cell count recovery about two months after transplant was reportedly dependent on only several hundred rapidly expanded clones derived from non-depleted graft cells.

Based on the germline V gene, the CDR1 and CDR2 sequences are SQVTM and ANQGSEA. From cysteine to phenylalanine, the CDR3 is 14 amino acids long. The DNA shown is the 42-base CDR3, in frame from base 1. V loses 5 bases, J loses 4 bases, and the germline ends lie 17 bases apart. The treatment or condition tag for this specimen amounts to: allogeneic hematopoietic cell transplantation with graft depleted of TCRalphabeta T cells and CD19 B cells. The children who served as transplant recipients had been given grafts of TCRalphabeta/CD19-depleted allogeneic hematopoietic cells. This clonotype came up many times. It lacks a known antigen. The record has no base qualities; no much larger clone is one base away. The library came from PCR. For sequencing, an Illumina HiSeq 2500 was employed. TCR libraries were prepared with molecular barcoding, using unique molecular identifiers to normalize TCRbeta repertoire quantification. The raw public reads went through TCRdb reprocessing: fastp at Q25, MiXCR clone calling, in-frame beta chains kept. Each entry is one CDR3 protein sequence, shown with its most common DNA and genes. This sample is represented by 200,000 or so distinct CDR3 sequences; roughly 6% of them were singletons. The ten top clones hold just over 4.5% of the sample.

The sequencing used PBMCs, collected before TCRalphabeta/CD19-depleted stem cell transplant. The receptor's source is a girl in the first two years of life with combined immunodeficiency, due to receive a stem cell transplant. The chain joins TRBV29-1 to TRBJ2-5; no D segment can be confidently identified. The CDR3 protein sequence reads: CSVFDREGVETQYF. The nucleotides read TGCAGCGTTTTTGATAGGGAAGGCGTAGAGACCCAGTACTTC. The full variable domain, with segments outside the CDR3 supplied by the reference TRBV29-1 and TRBJ2-5 proteins, appears as SAVISQKPSRDICQRGTSLTIQCQVDSQVTMMFWYRQQPGQSLTLIATANQGSEATYESGFVIDKFPISRPNLTFSTLTVSNMSPEDSSIYLCSVFDREGVETQYFGPGTRLLVL.